This T cell receptor beta chain is from a study of blood T cell repertoires in COVID-19. Study as a whole: PBMCs, B-cell-depleted T cells, or T cells were the source of the cDNA or gDNA that made up the material.

The germline V and J ends were trimmed by 0 bases and 8 bases, with 10 bases remaining between them. Germline V CDR1 and CDR2: LGHDT, YNNKEL (reference sequence). The CDR3 is 14 amino acids. Here immunoSEQ multiplex PCR was the method, and the copy in TCRdb shows in-frame clones only, minus some. The data show roughly 340,000 clones, more than 70% seen once. The TCR comes from a woman aged 25 to 45 with COVID-19, enrolled during active disease. The V call is TRBV3-1 (or the pseudogene TRBV3-2), the J call TRBJ1-4; D not resolved. The sample consisted of peripheral blood. The CDR3 sequence: CASSQEGAREKLFF. CDR3 nucleotides: TGTGCCAGCAGCCAAGAGGGAGCGAGGGAAAAACTGTTTTTT.